The 26 T cell receptor beta chains presented below share a single source sample, sequenced in a study of T cells in localized non-small cell lung cancer. Generated by immunoSEQ multiplex PCR, the TCRdb table keeps only in-frame clones and is missing some. Seen here are 21,000 or so clones, approximately 91% observed once, and the top ten hold almost 30%. The sample here was peripheral blood mononuclear cells, taken before any cancer treatment. These receptors originate from an older male donor with stage II lung adenocarcinoma.

The chain recombines TRBV5-4 with TRBJ2-7, with a weak D call TRBD2 (6 bases). V shed 3 bases and J shed 0 bases, with 10 bases lying between them. Germline CDR1 and CDR2: SGHNT and YYREEE (reference sequence). The CDR3 totals 14 residues. CDR3 amino acids: CASSYSGDSYEQYF. The CDR3 bases are TGTGCCAGCAGCTATAGCGGAGACTCCTACGAGCAGTACTTC.

The chain couples TRBV11-3 to TRBJ2-2; D remains ambiguous. CDR1 is SGHNT, CDR2 YENEEA, per germline. CDR3 size: 16 residues. Trimming removed 4 bases from V and 2 bases from J, with 14 bases in between. DNA of the CDR3: TGTGCCAGCAGCTCCGTTAGCCCCCTTAACACCGGGGAGCTGTTTTTT. Amino acid sequence: CASSSVSPLNTGELFF.

V and J are TRBV7-2 and TRBJ2-1; 7 bases match TRBD2. Germline CDR1 and CDR2: SGHTA and FQGNSA. Losses at the gene ends were 5 bases for V and 4 bases for J; bases not matched to a gene: 8. The CDR3 runs 15 residues. The CDR3 coding sequence is TGTGCCAGCAGCGGTTGGGCGGGAGCGTACAATGAGCAGTTCTTC. This codes for CASSGWAGAYNEQFF.

This clone was recorded once. The chain joins TRBV4-1 to TRBJ1-3; D gene uncertain. The germline CDR1 and CDR2 sequences are MGHRA and YSYEKL. This CDR3 has 16 residues. V was shortened by 0 bases and J by 2 bases, with 11 bases between the two germline ends. The CDR3 loop is CASSQELGSTGNTIYF. Written as DNA, the CDR3 is TGCGCCAGCAGCCAAGAACTAGGGTCCACTGGAAACACCATATATTTT.

The chain joins TRBV15 to TRBJ2-5; D gene ambiguous. Trimming removed 1 base at V and 2 bases at J, with 5 bases between. The germline gives CDR1 LNHNV, CDR2 YYDKDF (reference sequence). The CDR3 is 13 amino acids. In nucleotides, the CDR3 is TGTGCCACCAGCAGAGGACTTCAAGAGACCCAGTACTTC. Translated, it gives CATSRGLQETQYF.

J is TRBJ2-1 and V is TRBV4-1; 10 nucleotides line up with TRBD2. CDR3 length: 18 residues. Germline CDR1 MGHRA, CDR2 YSYEKL. Trimming took 0 bases from V and 7 from J; bases not matched to a gene: 12. CDR3 coding DNA: TGCGCCAGCAGCCAAGATCCGGTACTAGCGGGATCGGAGAATGAGCAGTTCTTC. Translated: CASSQDPVLAGSENEQFF.

The V and J genes are TRBV28 and TRBJ2-7, with D perhaps TRBD1 or TRBD2 (5 bases each). The germline gives CDR1 MDHEN, CDR2 SYDVKM. The length of the CDR3 is 14 residues. Trimming took 6 bases from V and 1 from J, leaving 13 bases between them. The CDR3 region is CASRPKGTSYEQYF. CDR3 sequence (DNA): TGTGCCAGCAGGCCTAAGGGGACGTCCTACGAGCAGTACTTC.

The chain is built from TRBV5-8 and TRBJ2-2, with D possibly TRBD1 on 5 matching bases. The V gene's germline CDR1 is SGHTS and CDR2 YDEGEE. The CDR3 consists of 14 residues. V lost 2 bases and J lost 5, with 10 bases in between. This CDR3 reads CASSFGQRTGELFF. The CDR3 nucleotides read TGTGCCAGCAGCTTCGGACAAAGGACCGGGGAGCTGTTTTTT.

The CDR3 loop reads CASSLDNSGNRGSTEAFF. The CDR3 DNA reads TGCGCCAGCAGCTTGGACAATAGCGGGAACAGGGGAAGCACTGAAGCTTTCTTT. The rearrangement links TRBV5-1 to TRBJ1-1, with 7 bases matching TRBD1. CDR1 is SGHRS and CDR2 is YFSETQ in the germline V gene. The CDR3 runs to 18 residues. V dropped 0 bases and J dropped 4; count of bases not matched to a gene: 15. The full variable domain, completed using reference TRBV5-1 and TRBJ1-1, is KAGVTQTPRYLIKTRGQQVTLSCSPISGHRSVSWYQQTPGQGLQFLFEYFSETQRNKGNFPGRFSGRQFSNSRSEMNVSTLELGDSALYLCASSLDNSGNRGSTEAFFGQGTRLTVV.

The rearrangement joins TRBV6-5 to TRBJ2-7; tentatively, D is TRBD1 (5 bases). CDR1 and CDR2 (germline): MNHEY, SVGAGI. The germline V and J ends were trimmed by 7 bases and 0 bases, with 13 bases remaining between them. This CDR3 is built from 14 residues. CDR3 protein: CASTRTFSSYEQYF. The CDR3 coding sequence is TGTGCCAGCACAAGGACATTCAGCTCCTACGAGCAGTACTTC.

The V gene is TRBV5-1, the J gene TRBJ2-1; D uncertain. V was shortened by 6 bases and J by 1 base, with 14 bases between the two germline ends. The CDR3 sequence is 15 residues long. Germline-derived CDR1 and CDR2 are SGHRS and YFSETQ. This CDR3 reads CASTTGLGSYNEQFF. The CDR3 nucleotides read TGCGCCAGCACGACGGGCCTGGGTTCCTACAATGAGCAGTTCTTC.

The rearrangement joins TRBV5-1 to TRBJ2-1; 7 bases fit TRBD2. The CDR3 sequence is 15 residues long. The germline gives CDR1 SGHRS, CDR2 YFSETQ. J was trimmed by 5 bases and V by 0 bases; bases with no gene match: 5. In DNA form, the CDR3 reads TGCGCCAGCAGCTTGGGATCTAGCGGCGACAATGAGCAGTTCTTC. It translates to CASSLGSSGDNEQFF.

CDR3 residues: CASSPPTSGTYNEQFF. The CDR3, as DNA: TGTGCCAGCAGCCCTCCTACTAGCGGTACCTACAATGAGCAGTTCTTC. J is TRBJ2-1 and V is TRBV28; TRBD2 matches 8 bases. This CDR3 has 16 amino acids. Looked up from germline, CDR1 is MDHEN and CDR2 is SYDVKM. With V trimmed by 6 bases and J by 2 bases, 9 bases remained unmatched.

The chain carries TRBV5-1 and TRBJ1-1, with D hard to call. This CDR3 region has 12 residues. CDR1 is SGHRS, CDR2 YFSETQ, per germline. Trimming left V 2 bases short and J 4 bases short, with 6 bases between. The CDR3 reads CASSLEGTEAFF. Here the CDR3 DNA reads TGCGCCAGCAGCTTAGAAGGCACTGAAGCTTTCTTT.

The gene calls are TRBV6-6 and TRBJ2-1; D unclear. V was clipped by 6 bases and J by 12 bases, with 18 bases between them. The CDR3 runs 13 residues. CDR1 MNHNY and CDR2 SVGAGI come from the germline V gene (reference sequence). CDR3 coding DNA: TGTGCCAGCAGCCACCCCACCGCCGGGTTGCAGTTCTTC. Amino acids: CASSHPTAGLQFF.

The rearrangement links TRBV19 to TRBJ2-7; 10 positions agree with TRBD1. J lost 2 bases, V lost 4 bases, and 11 bases had no gene match. This CDR3 region has 17 residues. Germline V gene lookup returns CDR1 LNHDA and CDR2 SQIVND (reference sequence). Here the CDR3 DNA reads TGTGCCAGTAGTAGTCTCCCGGGACAGGGGAACCCCTACGAGCAGTACTTC. Amino acids: CASSSLPGQGNPYEQYF.

The chain combines TRBV5-1 with TRBJ2-6; D remains ambiguous. CDR1 is SGHRS, CDR2 YFSETQ, per germline. The length of the CDR3 is 14 residues. Trimming left V 0 bases short and J 2 bases short, with 3 bases between. The CDR3, as DNA: TGCGCCAGCAGCTTGGGAGCTGGGGCCAACGTCCTGACTTTC. Translating it yields CASSLGAGANVLTF.

The rearrangement joins TRBV20-1 to TRBJ2-5; D remains unclear. V lost 2 bases to trimming and J lost 1 base, with 2 bases between them. In germline, CDR1 is DFQATT, CDR2 SNEGSKA (reference sequence). This CDR3 contains 11 residues. CDR3: CSARPQETQYF. CDR3 nucleotide sequence: TGCAGTGCTAGACCCCAAGAGACCCAGTACTTC.

The rearrangement uses TRBV2 and TRBJ1-4; D is possibly TRBD1 (5 bases). In germline, CDR1 is SNHLY, CDR2 FYNNEI. The CDR3 spans 14 residues. V was clipped by 4 bases and J by 4 bases, with 10 bases between them. CDR3 bases: TGTGCCAGCAGTGTCATAGGGGTTAATGAAAAACTGTTTTTT. Encoded protein: CASSVIGVNEKLFF. Full variable domain (remainder filled in from reference TRBV2 and TRBJ1-4): EPEVTQTPSHQVTQMGQEVILRCVPISNHLYFYWYRQILGQKVEFLVSFYNNEISEKSEIFDDQFSVERPDGSNFTLKIRSTKLEDSAMYFCASSVIGVNEKLFFGSGTQLSVL.

This chain uses TRBV19 with TRBJ1-2; TRBD1 agrees at 7 bases. The CDR3 length is 14 residues. The J segment lost 7 bases and the V segment lost 6 bases, leaving 11 bases of the junction unmatched. Germline V gives CDR1 LNHDA, CDR2 SQIVND (reference sequence). CDR3 loop: CASRGRGQDGGYTF. For the CDR3, the DNA is TGTGCCAGTAGAGGGAGGGGGCAAGACGGTGGCTACACCTTC. The whole variable domain, filled in from reference TRBV19 and TRBJ1-2, reads DGGITQSPKYLFRKEGQNVTLSCEQNLNHDAMYWYRQDPGQGLRLIYYSQIVNDFQKGDIAEGYSVSREKKESFPLTVTSAQKNPTAFYLCASRGRGQDGGYTFGSGTRLTVV.

Concerning this clone: This CDR3 is also generated by other DNA sequences in the sample. This chain connects TRBV10-1 to TRBJ1-3; D is ambiguous. The CDR3 has 13 amino acids. The V and J ends lost 4 bases and 0 bases respectively, with 4 bases between them. Per the germline V gene, CDR1 is WNHNN and CDR2 is SYGVQD (reference sequence). CDR3 in amino acids: CASSGGSGNTIYF. CDR3 nucleotides: TGCGCCAGCAGTGGGGGCTCTGGAAACACCATATATTTT.

Only a few counts were recorded for this clone. V usage is TRBV7-9 and J usage is TRBJ1-3; D unresolved. V lost 3 bases to trimming and J lost 4 bases, with 7 bases between them. The CDR3 has 13 residues. From germline, CDR1 is SEHNR and CDR2 FQNEAQ (reference sequence). The CDR3 here is CASSLAEGNTIYF. The CDR3 coding sequence is TGTGCCAGCAGCTTGGCTGAAGGAAACACCATATATTTT.

J is TRBJ1-6 and V is TRBV10-3; D remains ambiguous. The germline gives CDR1 ENHRY, CDR2 SYGVKD. This CDR3 contains 14 residues. V was shortened by 2 bases and J by 15 bases, with 17 bases between the two germline ends. CDR3 bases: TGTGCCATCAGTGAGCCATCGGCATGGCCGCTCCTCCACTTT. Translating gives CAISEPSAWPLLHF.

The chain is built from TRBV20-1 and TRBJ1-1, with D possibly being TRBD1 (5 bases). Germline CDR1 DFQATT, CDR2 SNEGSKA (reference sequence). V lost 3 bases to trimming and J lost 7 bases, with 9 bases between them. The CDR3 spans 11 residues. CDR3 DNA sequence: TGCAGTGCTAGTAGACAGCGTGAAGCTTTCTTT. Amino acid sequence: CSASRQREAFF.

This chain links TRBV4-1 with TRBJ2-1; D call uncertain. This CDR3 contains 14 residues. The germline V gene encodes CDR1 MGHRA and CDR2 YSYEKL. V was trimmed by 0 bases and J by 6 bases, leaving 9 bases between them. CDR3 sequence: CASSQDAWVNEQFF. CDR3 nucleotide sequence: TGCGCCAGCAGCCAAGATGCTTGGGTCAATGAGCAGTTCTTC.

The chain links TRBV19 to TRBJ1-2; 9 bases are a match to TRBD1. CDR1 is LNHDA and CDR2 is SQIVND in the germline V gene (reference sequence). The CDR3 is made up of 15 amino acids. Trimming at V came to 5 bases and at J to 3 bases, leaving 7 bases not matched to a gene. DNA for the CDR3: TGTGCCAGTAGTTCCCACAGACAGGGGGACTATGGCTACACCTTC. Its translation is CASSSHRQGDYGYTF.